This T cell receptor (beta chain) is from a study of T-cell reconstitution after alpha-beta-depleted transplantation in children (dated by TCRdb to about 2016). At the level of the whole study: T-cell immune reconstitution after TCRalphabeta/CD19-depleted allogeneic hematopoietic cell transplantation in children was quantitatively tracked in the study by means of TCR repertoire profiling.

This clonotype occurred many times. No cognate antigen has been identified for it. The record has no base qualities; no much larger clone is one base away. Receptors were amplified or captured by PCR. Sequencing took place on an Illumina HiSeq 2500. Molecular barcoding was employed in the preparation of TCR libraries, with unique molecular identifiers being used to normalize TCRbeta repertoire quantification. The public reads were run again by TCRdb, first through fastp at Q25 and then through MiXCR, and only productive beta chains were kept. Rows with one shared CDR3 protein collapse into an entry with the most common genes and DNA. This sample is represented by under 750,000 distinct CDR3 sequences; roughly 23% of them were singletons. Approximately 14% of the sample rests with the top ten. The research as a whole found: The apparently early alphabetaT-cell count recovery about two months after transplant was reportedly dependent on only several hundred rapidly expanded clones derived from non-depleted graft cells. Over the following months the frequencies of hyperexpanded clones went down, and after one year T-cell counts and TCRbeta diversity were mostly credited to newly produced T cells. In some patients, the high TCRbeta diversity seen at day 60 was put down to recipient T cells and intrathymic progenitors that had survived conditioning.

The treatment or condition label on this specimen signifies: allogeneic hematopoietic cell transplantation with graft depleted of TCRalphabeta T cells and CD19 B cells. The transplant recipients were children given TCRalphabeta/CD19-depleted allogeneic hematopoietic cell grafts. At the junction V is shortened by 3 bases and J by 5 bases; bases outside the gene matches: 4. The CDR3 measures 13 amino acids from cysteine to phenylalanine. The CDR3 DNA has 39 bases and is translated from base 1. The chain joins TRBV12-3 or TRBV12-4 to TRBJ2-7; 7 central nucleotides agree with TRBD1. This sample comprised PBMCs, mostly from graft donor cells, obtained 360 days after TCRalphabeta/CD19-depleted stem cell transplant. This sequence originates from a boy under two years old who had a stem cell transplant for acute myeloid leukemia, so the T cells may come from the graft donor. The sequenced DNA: TGTGCCAGCAGTTTCGACGACAGGGACGAGCAGTACTTC. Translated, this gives CASSFDDRDEQYF.